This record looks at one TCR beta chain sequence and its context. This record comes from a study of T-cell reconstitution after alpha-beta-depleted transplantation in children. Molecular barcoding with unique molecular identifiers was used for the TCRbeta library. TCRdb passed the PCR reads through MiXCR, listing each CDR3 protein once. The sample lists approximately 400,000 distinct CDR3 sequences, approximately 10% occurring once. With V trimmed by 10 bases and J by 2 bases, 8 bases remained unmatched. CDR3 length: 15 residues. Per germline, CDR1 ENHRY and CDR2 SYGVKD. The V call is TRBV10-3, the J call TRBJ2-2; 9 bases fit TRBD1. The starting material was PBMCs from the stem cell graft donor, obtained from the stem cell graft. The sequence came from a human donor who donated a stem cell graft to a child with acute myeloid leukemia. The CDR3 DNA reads TGTGCCACCCAGGGGACAGGGACTAACACCGGGGAGCTGTTTTTT. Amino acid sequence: CATQGTGTNTGELFF.